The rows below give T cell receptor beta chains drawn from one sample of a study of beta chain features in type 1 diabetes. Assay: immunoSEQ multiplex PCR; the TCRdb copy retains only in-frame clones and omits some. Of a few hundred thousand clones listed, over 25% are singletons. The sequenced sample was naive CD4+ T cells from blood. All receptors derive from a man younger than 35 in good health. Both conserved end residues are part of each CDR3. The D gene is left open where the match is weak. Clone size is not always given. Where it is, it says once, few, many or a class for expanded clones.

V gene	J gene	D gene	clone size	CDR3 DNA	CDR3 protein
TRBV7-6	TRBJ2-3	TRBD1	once	TGTGCCAGCAGCGGAGACAGGGGACCCACAGATACGCAGTATTTT	CASSGDRGPTDTQYF
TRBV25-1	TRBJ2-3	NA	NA	TGTGCCAGCAGTATCATCGAGGGGATGGGCACAGATACGCAGTATTTT	CASSIIEGMGTDTQYF
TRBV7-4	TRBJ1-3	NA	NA	TGTGCCAGCATTGTGGATGGAAACACCATATATTTT	CASIVDGNTIYF
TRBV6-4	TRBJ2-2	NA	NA	TGTGCCAGCAGTGATCCACCCACAGGGAAGCGGGAGCTGTTTTTT	CASSDPPTGKRELFF
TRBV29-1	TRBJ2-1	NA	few	TGCAGCTCCGGAGAAGCGACGTACAATGAGCAGTTCTTC	CSSGEATYNEQFF
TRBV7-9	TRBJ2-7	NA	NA	TGTGCCAGCAGCGAGGCCCGACTAGTTCGCGGCGAGCAGTACTTC	CASSEARLVRGEQYF
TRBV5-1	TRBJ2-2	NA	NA	TGCGCCAGCAGCTTGAAGGCAGGGTGGGCCGGGGAGCTGTTTTTT	CASSLKAGWAGELFF
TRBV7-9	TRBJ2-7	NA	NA	TGTGCCAGCAGCTCGTGGGCCGAGCAGTACTTC	CASSSWAEQYF
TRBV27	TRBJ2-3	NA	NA	TGTGCCAGCAGTGTGGACTGGTACACAGATACGCAGTATTTT	CASSVDWYTDTQYF
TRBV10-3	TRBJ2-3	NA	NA	TGTGCCATCAGTGAACGGAACACAGATACGCAGTATTTT	CAISERNTDTQYF
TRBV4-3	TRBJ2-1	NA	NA	TGCGCCAGCAGCCAAGAGGTCCCCGCGGCAGGTGAGCAGTTCTTC	CASSQEVPAAGEQFF
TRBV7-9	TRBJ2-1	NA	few	TGTGCCAGCAGAGCGACTTCGGGATTGAGCGAGCAGTTCTTC	CASRATSGLSEQFF
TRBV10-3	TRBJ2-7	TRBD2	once	TGTGCCATCGCAGAACTAGCGGGATCAGGCGAGCAGTACTTC	CAIAELAGSGEQYF
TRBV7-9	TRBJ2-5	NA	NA	TGTGCCAGCGAGGGCGAAGAGACCCAGTACTTC	CASEGEETQYF
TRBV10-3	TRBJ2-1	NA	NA	TGTGCCATCAGTGACCACCTGTCCTACAATGAGCAGTTCTTC	CAISDHLSYNEQFF
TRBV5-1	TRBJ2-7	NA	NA	TGCGCCAGCGCACTGGGAGGCGGTTCCTACGAGCAGTACTTC	CASALGGGSYEQYF
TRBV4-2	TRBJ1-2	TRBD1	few	TGTGCCAGCAGCCAGAGCCGGGACAGGGTTAACTATGGCTACACCTTC	CASSQSRDRVNYGYTF
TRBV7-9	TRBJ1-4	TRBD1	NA	TGTGCCAGCAGCTCGGGACAGAGCGCAACTAATGAAAAACTGTTTTTT	CASSSGQSATNEKLFF
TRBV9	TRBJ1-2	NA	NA	TGTGCCAGCAGCCTAGGGGGAAAGCCAGACTATGGCTACACCTTC	CASSLGGKPDYGYTF
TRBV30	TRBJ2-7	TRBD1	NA	TGTGCCTGGAGCTCGACAGGGTACGAGCAGTACTTC	CAWSSTGYEQYF
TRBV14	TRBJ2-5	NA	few	TGTGCCAGCAGCCATGTACCGGAGACCCAGTACTTC	CASSHVPETQYF
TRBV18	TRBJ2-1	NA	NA	TGTGCCGGGTCTTCCCGAGGATTCAATGAGCAGTTCTTC	CAGSSRGFNEQFF
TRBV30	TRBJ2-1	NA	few	TGTGCCTGGAGTGATTCTCAATTCTCCTACAATGAGCAGTTCTTC	CAWSDSQFSYNEQFF
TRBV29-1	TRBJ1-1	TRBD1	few	TGCAGCGCTCCGGGACAGGGGGTTCGGAACACTGAAGCTTTCTTT	CSAPGQGVRNTEAFF
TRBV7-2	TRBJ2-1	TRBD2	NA	TGTGCCAGCAGAGCGGCTCTAGCGGGAGGGAATGAGCAGTTCTTC	CASRAALAGGNEQFF
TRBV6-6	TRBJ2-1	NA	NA	TGTGCCAGCAGTTACGTGAGGCCCTCGTACAATGAGCAGTTCTTC	CASSYVRPSYNEQFF
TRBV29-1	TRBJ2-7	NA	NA	TGCAGCGTTGTTAGGCAGGGCCCGTACGAGCAGTACTTC	CSVVRQGPYEQYF
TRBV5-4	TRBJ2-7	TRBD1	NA	TGTGCCAGCAGCTCCCGGGACAGGGGTTCCCACGAGCAGTACTTC	CASSSRDRGSHEQYF
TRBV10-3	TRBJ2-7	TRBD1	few	TGTGCCATCAGCTCTCTGGACAGGAGCTACGAGCAGTACTTC	CAISSLDRSYEQYF
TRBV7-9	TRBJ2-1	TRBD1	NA	TGTGCCAGCAGCTTAGTGCCCAGGGGGCGGAGCTCCTACAATGAGCAGTTCTTC	CASSLVPRGRSSYNEQFF
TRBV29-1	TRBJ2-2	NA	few	TGCAGCGTTGTACGGGGAAACACCGGGGAGCTGTTTTTT	CSVVRGNTGELFF
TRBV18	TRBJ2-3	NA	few	TGTGCCAGCTCACCGCTGAGCACAGATACGCAGTATTTT	CASSPLSTDTQYF
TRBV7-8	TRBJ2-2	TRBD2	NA	TGTGCCAGCATCAAAAGCGGGAGCGGCACCGGGGAGCTGTTTTTT	CASIKSGSGTGELFF
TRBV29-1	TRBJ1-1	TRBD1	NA	TGCAGCGTCGCCGGACAGGTGAACACTGAAGCTTTCTTT	CSVAGQVNTEAFF
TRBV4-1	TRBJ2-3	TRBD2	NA	TGCGCCAGCAGCCAAGATAGGACTAGCGACCCAGATACGCAGTATTTT	CASSQDRTSDPDTQYF
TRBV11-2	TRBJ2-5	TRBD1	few	TGTGCCAGCAGACCAGGGACAGGACGTTACACGAGGGAGACCCAGTACTTC	CASRPGTGRYTRETQYF